Below, 27 T cell receptor beta chains from the same sample are listed, as sequenced in a study of sequential checkpoint blockade in melanoma. This table comes from immunoSEQ multiplex PCR, and its TCRdb copy is limited to in-frame clones, with some not included. The table has 2,500 to 4,000 clones, around 16% seen once. Treatment in this sample: randomized to nivolumab then ipilimumab (arm A) or the reverse (arm B). Sequenced material: tumor tissue (inferred from file names), taken from a patient given nivolumab and ipilimumab in sequence. These receptors were taken from a human donor with melanoma.

This clone ranks as medium-sized. The chain combines TRBV11-3 with TRBJ1-1, with 7 bases identical to TRBD1. V gave up 1 base and J gave up 7 bases; unmatched junction bases: 6. This CDR3 region has 14 residues. Germline CDR1 is SGHNT and CDR2 is YENEEA. CDR3 sequence: CASSLGSYRGEAFF. In nucleotides, the CDR3 is TGTGCCAGCAGCTTAGGGTCATACAGGGGTGAAGCTTTCTTT.

The sample holds many counts of this clone. This chain uses TRBV11-3 with TRBJ1-5, with TRBD1 as a possible D gene (5 bases). Germline CDR1 reads SGHNT; CDR2 reads YENEEA. The length of the CDR3 is 14 residues. The germline V and J ends were trimmed by 5 bases and 6 bases, with 14 bases remaining between them. The CDR3 sequence is CASSPSGQIQPQHF. The DNA of the CDR3 is TGTGCCAGCAGCCCCTCAGGGCAGATTCAGCCCCAGCATTTT.

This clone was counted between two and nine times. The chain has TRBV6-8 and TRBJ2-7; D ambiguous. V was shortened by 7 bases and J by 3 bases, with 13 bases between the two germline ends. CDR1 and CDR2 from the germline V gene are MNHGY and SAAAGT. The CDR3 extends over 13 amino acids. In nucleotides, the CDR3 is TGTGCCAGCAACAAAGGACGGAACTACGAGCAGTACTTC. Amino acid sequence: CASNKGRNYEQYF.

The chain joins TRBV10-2 to TRBJ2-3; TRBD2 aligns across 8 bases. Germline loops: CDR1 WSHSY, CDR2 SAAADI. The CDR3 covers 16 residues. Trimming at V came to 1 base and at J to 3 bases, leaving 6 bases not matched to a gene. This chain's CDR3 is CASSELRGAGTDTQYF. The CDR3, as DNA: TGCGCCAGCAGTGAGTTGCGGGGGGCCGGTACAGATACGCAGTATTTT.

The rearrangement links TRBV19 to TRBJ1-5; D unresolved. CDR1 LNHDA and CDR2 SQIVND come from the germline V gene (reference sequence). Trimming pared 4 bases from V and 4 bases from J, leaving 8 bases between. CDR3 length: 13 residues. CDR3 region: CASSTGQNQPQHF. As DNA, the CDR3 is TGTGCCAGTAGTACCGGGCAGAATCAGCCCCAGCATTTT.

This clone came up many times. The J gene is TRBJ2-1, the V gene TRBV11-3; 11 bases are a match to TRBD2. The CDR3 has 15 amino acids. Germline trimming cut 1 base from V and 8 bases from J; bases unmatched to any gene: 4. Germline CDR1 and CDR2: SGHNT and YENEEA. The CDR3 coding sequence is TGTGCCAGCAGCTTAGGTAGCGGGGGGGCCTATGAGCAGTTCTTC. It translates to CASSLGSGGAYEQFF.

This clone was observed a handful of times. V and J are TRBV6-8 and TRBJ1-4; D is perhaps TRBD1 (5 bases). Trimming shortened V by 5 bases and J by 6 bases, and 10 bases separated the two germline ends. Germline assignment: CDR1 MNHGY and CDR2 SAAAGT. The CDR3 runs to 13 residues. The CDR3, as DNA: TGTGCCAGCAGTCTGGACACCGATGAAAAACTGTTTTTT. Protein product: CASSLDTDEKLFF.

This sequence joins TRBV11-3 and TRBJ1-5; D is unclear. Germline V CDR1 and CDR2: SGHNT, YENEEA. Trimming shortened V by 5 bases and J by 7 bases, and 15 bases separated the two germline ends. The CDR3 is 14 amino acids. This CDR3 reads CASSQIASEQPQHF. In DNA, the CDR3 is TGTGCCAGCAGCCAGATAGCGAGCGAACAGCCCCAGCATTTT.

Ten or more counts support this clone. This chain joins TRBV11-3 and TRBJ1-2, with D tentatively TRBD1 (6 bases). CDR1 and CDR2 from the germline V gene are SGHNT and YENEEA. This CDR3 region has 16 residues. V lost 5 bases to trimming and J lost 1 base, with 17 bases between them. CDR3 amino acids: CASSHTTGELNYGYTF. CDR3 nucleotides: TGTGCCAGCAGCCATACGACAGGCGAACTTAACTATGGCTACACCTTC.

The chain links TRBV18 to TRBJ2-7; TRBD1 is a possible D gene (7 bases). CDR1 and CDR2 (germline): KGHSH, LQKENI. V was trimmed by 1 base and J by 5 bases, leaving 12 bases between them. The CDR3 consists of 14 residues. This chain's CDR3 is CASSPRVRGDEQYF. CDR3 bases: TGTGCCAGCTCACCACGTGTCAGGGGGGACGAGCAGTACTTC.

A few counts support this clone. The rearrangement links TRBV6-8 to TRBJ1-1; 10 nucleotides match TRBD1. CDR3 length: 14 residues. V shed 4 bases, J shed 1 base, and the junction held 0 bases outside the gene matches. Germline CDR1 is MNHGY and CDR2 is SAAAGT. The CDR3 DNA reads TGTGCCAGCAGTTGGACAGGGGGGAACACTGAAGCTTTCTTT. Translation: CASSWTGGNTEAFF.

Relative to its sample, this clone is medium-sized. This chain connects TRBV4-1 to TRBJ1-1; D might be TRBD1 (6 bases). Per germline, CDR1 MGHRA and CDR2 YSYEKL. The V and J ends lost 4 bases and 2 bases respectively, with 14 bases between them. This CDR3 is 15 amino acids long. CDR3 nucleotides: TGCGCCAGCAGCCCCCTTCCGACAGGCAACACTGAAGCTTTCTTT. Residues: CASSPLPTGNTEAFF.

The rearrangement joins TRBV18 to TRBJ2-7, with D perhaps TRBD2 (7 bases). Germline V CDR1 and CDR2: KGHSH, LQKENI. The CDR3 is 17 residues long. V gave up 0 bases and J gave up 0 bases, with 15 bases separating them. CDR3 sequence reads: CASSPPQGGDNSYEQYF. The CDR3 bases are TGTGCCAGCTCACCACCCCAAGGGGGGGATAACTCCTACGAGCAGTACTTC.

This chain joins TRBV10-2 and TRBJ1-5; no definite D call. Trimming left V 3 bases short and J 3 bases short, with 12 bases between. Germline V gene sequence: CDR1 WSHSY, CDR2 SAAADI. This CDR3 has 15 residues. CDR3 loop: CASSEFGSPNQPQHF. The CDR3 bases are TGCGCCAGCAGTGAATTCGGATCACCCAATCAGCCCCAGCATTTT.

This clone was seen a few times. The chain employs TRBV23-1 and TRBJ2-7; either TRBD1 or TRBD2 may supply D (5 bases each). TRBV23-1 is an ORF; its function is uncertain. The CDR3 covers 13 residues. The germline V and J ends were trimmed by 6 bases and 1 base, with 10 bases remaining between them. The CDR3 region has the DNA TGCGCCAGCAGCGACGGGGCTTCCTACGAGCAGTACTTC. It is translated as CASSDGASYEQYF.

Ten or more counts support this clone. The gene calls are TRBV6-8 and TRBJ2-3; 11 bases align to TRBD2. V was clipped by 10 bases and J by 2 bases; unmatched bases: 5. From germline, CDR1 is MNHGY and CDR2 SAAAGT. There are 14 residues in the CDR3. The CDR3: CATASGGNTDTQYF. The CDR3 bases are TGTGCCACAGCTAGCGGGGGGAACACAGATACGCAGTATTTT.

This chain uses TRBV5-1 with TRBJ1-1; TRBD1 aligns across 9 bases. The germline V gene encodes CDR1 SGHRS and CDR2 YFSETQ. The length of the CDR3 is 16 residues. V dropped 0 bases and J dropped 1; count of bases not matched to a gene: 4. CDR3 sequence reads: CASSLASGQGNTEAFF. The DNA of the CDR3 is TGCGCCAGCAGCTTGGCCTCGGGACAGGGGAACACTGAAGCTTTCTTT.

A few counts support this clone. V and J are TRBV19 and TRBJ2-3; D perhaps matches TRBD1 (5 bases). The CDR3 length is 15 residues. Germline CDR1 reads LNHDA; CDR2 reads SQIVND (reference sequence). Trimming removed 7 bases from V and 0 bases from J, with 14 bases in between. CDR3 protein: CASNPLDSSTDTQYF. CDR3 DNA sequence: TGTGCCAGTAATCCCCTCGACAGCAGCACAGATACGCAGTATTTT.

This clone has at least ten counts. The chain combines TRBV11-3 with TRBJ1-2; TRBD1 is a possible D gene (6 bases). V was trimmed by 8 bases and J by 5 bases, leaving 21 bases between them. The CDR3 is 15 residues long. Germline V gives CDR1 SGHNT, CDR2 YENEEA. The CDR3 loop is CASAIRGTNHYGYTF. The CDR3, as DNA: TGTGCCAGCGCTATTAGGGGGACAAATCATTATGGCTACACCTTC.

This clone is classed as medium-sized. One junction end does not reproduce the germline sequence, and a read error may be involved. V gene TRBV4-1 combines with J gene TRBJ1-1; D remains ambiguous. The CDR3 sequence is 14 residues long. The V gene's germline CDR1 is MGHRA and CDR2 YSYEKL. The CDR3 nucleotides are TGCGCCAGCAGCCATGGACCCACGAACGCTGAAGCTTTCTTT. The encoded protein is CASSHGPTNAEAFF.

The sample holds a few counts of this clone. This chain connects TRBV6-8 to TRBJ2-1; possible D gene TRBD1, 5 bases. The length of the CDR3 is 13 residues. Trimming cost V 8 bases and J 8 bases, with 16 bases left between them. From germline, CDR1 is MNHGY and CDR2 SAAAGT. The CDR3 DNA reads as TGTGCCAGCTATCTGGTAGGGGAAGATGAGCAGTTCTTC. Encoded protein: CASYLVGEDEQFF.

The rearrangement uses TRBV5-1 and TRBJ1-6, with 7 bases matching TRBD1. Germline V gene sequence: CDR1 SGHRS, CDR2 YFSETQ. CDR3 length: 14 amino acids. V shed 6 bases and J 7 bases; nucleotides not matched to a gene: 7. This CDR3 is CASTVADRNSPLHF. CDR3 nucleotide sequence: TGCGCCAGCACGGTAGCGGACAGGAATTCACCCCTCCACTTT.

This clone is medium-sized within its sample. Additional DNA sequences in this sample encode the identical CDR3. The rearrangement uses TRBV11-3 and TRBJ2-1, with D unclear. CDR1 SGHNT and CDR2 YENEEA come from the germline V gene. Trimming left V 2 bases short and J 1 base short, with 6 bases between. The CDR3 has 14 residues. CDR3: CASSLTPSYNEQFF. The CDR3 DNA is TGTGCCAGCAGCTTAACGCCTTCCTACAATGAGCAGTTCTTC.

This clone is labeled as medium-sized. The J gene is TRBJ2-1, the V gene TRBV11-3; 8 nucleotides line up with TRBD2. This CDR3 has 14 residues. J was trimmed by 7 bases and V by 4 bases; bases with no gene match: 6. Germline V gene lookup returns CDR1 SGHNT and CDR2 YENEEA. The CDR3 sequence: CASSSIAGTNEQFF. The CDR3 nucleotides are TGTGCCAGCAGCTCCATAGCGGGAACTAATGAGCAGTTCTTC. Based on the CDR3 plus reference TRBV11-3 and TRBJ2-1, the full variable domain is EAGVVQSPRYKIIEKKQPVAFWCNPISGHNTLYWYLQNLGQGPELLIRYENEEAVDDSQLPKDRFSAERLKGVDSTLKIQPAELGDSAVYLCASSSIAGTNEQFFGPGTRLTVL.

This clone was seen repeatedly, ten times or more. This rearrangement joins TRBV11-3 to TRBJ1-6; a weak D match, TRBD1 (6 bases). This CDR3 has 15 amino acids. From germline, CDR1 is SGHNT and CDR2 YENEEA. V lost 6 bases to trimming and J lost 10 bases, with 19 bases between them. Here the CDR3 reads CASRPDSPLTSPLHF. In nucleotides, the CDR3 is TGTGCCAGCAGACCGGACAGTCCCCTCACCTCACCCCTCCACTTT.

The gene calls are TRBV6-8 and TRBJ2-1, with TRBD2 matching over 7 bases. With V trimmed by 5 bases and J by 4 bases, 11 bases remained unmatched. Germline CDR1 and CDR2: MNHGY and SAAAGT. CDR3 length equals 16 residues. As DNA, the CDR3 is TGTGCCAGCAGTGACGCGGCTAGCGGAGCTTACAATGAGCAGTTCTTC. Residues: CASSDAASGAYNEQFF.

The chain carries TRBV19 and TRBJ2-2, with TRBD1 matching 8 bases. The V gene end was trimmed by 5 bases and the J gene end by 8 bases; junction bases not matched to a gene: 4. CDR3 length equals 13 residues. In germline, CDR1 is LNHDA, CDR2 SQIVND (reference sequence). This CDR3 is CASSAGQGGELFF. CDR3 nucleotides: TGTGCCAGTAGTGCCGGACAGGGAGGGGAGCTGTTTTTT.